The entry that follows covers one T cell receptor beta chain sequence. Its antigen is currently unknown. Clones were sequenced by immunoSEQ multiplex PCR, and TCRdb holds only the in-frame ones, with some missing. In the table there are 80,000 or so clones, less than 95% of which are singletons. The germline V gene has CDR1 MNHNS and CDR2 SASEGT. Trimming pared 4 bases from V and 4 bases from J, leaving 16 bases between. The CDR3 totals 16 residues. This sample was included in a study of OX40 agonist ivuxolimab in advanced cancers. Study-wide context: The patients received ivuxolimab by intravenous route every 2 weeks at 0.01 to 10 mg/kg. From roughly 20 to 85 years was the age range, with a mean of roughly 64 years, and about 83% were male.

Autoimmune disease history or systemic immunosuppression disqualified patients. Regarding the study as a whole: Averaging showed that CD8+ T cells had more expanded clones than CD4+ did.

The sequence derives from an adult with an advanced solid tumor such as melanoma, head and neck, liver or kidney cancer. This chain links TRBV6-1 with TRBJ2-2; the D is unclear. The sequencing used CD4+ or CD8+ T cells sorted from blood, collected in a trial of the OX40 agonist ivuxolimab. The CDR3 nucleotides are TGTGCCAGCAGTGCCCCAGGCGGATCTAGCACCGGGGAGCTGTTTTTT. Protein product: CASSAPGGSSTGELFF.